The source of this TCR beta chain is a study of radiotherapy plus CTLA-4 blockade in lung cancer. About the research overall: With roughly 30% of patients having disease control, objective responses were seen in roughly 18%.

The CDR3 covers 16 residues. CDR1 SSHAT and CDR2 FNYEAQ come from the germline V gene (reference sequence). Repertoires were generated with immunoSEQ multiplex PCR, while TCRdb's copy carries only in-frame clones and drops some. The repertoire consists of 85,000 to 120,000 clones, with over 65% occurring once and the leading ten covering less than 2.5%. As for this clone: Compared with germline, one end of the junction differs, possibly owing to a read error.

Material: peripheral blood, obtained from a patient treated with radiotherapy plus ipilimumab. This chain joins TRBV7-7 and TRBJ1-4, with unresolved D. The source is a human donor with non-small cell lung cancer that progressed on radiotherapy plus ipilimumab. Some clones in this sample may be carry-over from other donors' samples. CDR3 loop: CASSPIGRATNEKLFF. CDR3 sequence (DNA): TGTGCTAGCAGCCCCATTGGGAGGGCTACTAATGAAAAACTGTTTTTT.